Below, one T cell receptor beta chain is given with its context. Its specificity is unknown. The sample originates from a study of cytomegalovirus exposure and HLA in healthy donors. Background on the study: T cells numbering around 200 million yielded approximately 120 million unique TCR beta sequences in an earlier analysis.

General observations from the study: A later examination showed that TCR association rates differed by HLA locus, with DRB1 most and HLA-C fewest. Follow-up analysis seemed to connect common viral pathogens with several of the most significant clusters identified.

The PCR was carried out with 60 Vbeta primers and 13 Jbeta primers. In the study's own analysis: Per a later analysis, the number of unique TCR beta chains was about 80 million, of which around 9.9 million were shared. Using immunoSEQ multiplex PCR, the repertoire was profiled, and TCRdb retains in-frame clones only, with some absent. V, J and clone size are those of that table, while D and trimming were read from the DNA. The table shows some 130,000 clones, with 70% to 80% occurring only once. The sequenced sample was PBMCs. The source is a man in his forties in good health and CMV-seropositive.

This CDR3 is CASSPGDRGPYNEQFF. CDR3 sequence (DNA): TGTGCCAGCTCACCAGGGGACAGGGGGCCTTACAATGAGCAGTTCTTC. The V call is TRBV18, the J call TRBJ2-1; TRBD1 aligns across 12 bases. Trimming took 2 bases from V and 4 from J; bases not matched to a gene: 3. CDR1 is KGHSH, CDR2 LQKENI, per germline. The CDR3 is 16 residues long.